These 21 T cell receptor beta chains share one sample of origin, sequenced in a study of cytomegalovirus exposure and HLA in healthy donors. Use of 60 Vbeta and 13 Jbeta primers characterized the PCR. The repertoire was sequenced with immunoSEQ multiplex PCR; TCRdb's copy has only in-frame clones and lacks some. The profile shows 50,000 to 65,000 clones, around 80% of them singletons. Input material: PBMCs. The receptors come from a woman aged 35 to 49 in good health and CMV-seropositive.

In the case of this clone: One junction end disagrees with the germline gene, perhaps due to a read error. The chain links TRBV7-9 to TRBJ2-3, with 10 bases lining up with TRBD1. The CDR3 has 16 amino acids. CDR1 and CDR2 from the germline V gene are SEHNR and FQNEAQ (reference sequence). The CDR3 reads CSSSSPGQGWSDTQYF. In nucleotides, the CDR3 is TGTTCCAGCAGCTCACCGGGACAGGGGTGGTCAGATACGCAGTATTTT.

This clone showed up just once. The chain recombines TRBV19 with TRBJ2-2; 9 nucleotides align to TRBD1. J gave up 3 bases and V 4 bases, and 3 bases lay outside the gene matches. The CDR3 covers 15 residues. The germline V gene has CDR1 LNHDA and CDR2 SQIVND (reference sequence). The CDR3 region has the DNA TGTGCCAGTAGTAAGGACAGGGGTTACACCGGGGAGCTGTTTTTT. Its translation is CASSKDRGYTGELFF.

The J gene is TRBJ1-4, the V gene TRBV19, with D possibly TRBD1 on 5 matching bases. The CDR3 is made up of 15 amino acids. The germline V and J ends were trimmed by 7 bases and 8 bases, with 20 bases remaining between them. Germline CDR1 and CDR2: LNHDA and SQIVND (reference sequence). The CDR3 sequence: CASMGPGGNQEKLFF. CDR3 DNA: TGTGCCAGTATGGGGCCGGGAGGGAATCAAGAAAAACTGTTTTTT.

The V and J genes are TRBV7-2 and TRBJ2-7; a weak D match, TRBD1 (5 bases). Germline CDR1 and CDR2: SGHTA and FQGNSA. The CDR3 loop spans 13 amino acids. V lost 3 bases and J lost 2, with 8 bases in between. The CDR3 sequence is CASSFIGAYEQYF. DNA of the CDR3: TGTGCCAGCAGCTTCATAGGGGCCTACGAGCAGTACTTC.

V and J are TRBV2 and TRBJ1-1; D is possibly TRBD1 (5 bases). Trimming shortened V by 6 bases and J by 5 bases, and 10 bases separated the two germline ends. This CDR3 comprises 12 residues. Germline V gene lookup returns CDR1 SNHLY and CDR2 FYNNEI. In nucleotides, the CDR3 is TGTGCCAGCAGCGGGGGTTGGACTGAAGCTTTCTTT. It is translated as CASSGGWTEAFF.

This clone was counted a single time. The conserved phenylalanine or tryptophan normally closing the CDR3 is absent here, so this likely arose from a read error. No DNA is shown, since the ends of the CDR3 on it are uncertain; the CDR3 is the one TCRdb lists. CDR3: CASSPPPFRLI. The J gene is TRBJ1-5, the V gene TRBV18; the D segment call TRBD1 is taken from the table without a DNA check. From germline, CDR1 is KGHSH and CDR2 LQKENI. From its first to its last residue, the CDR3 has 11 amino acids.

The chain couples TRBV10-1 to TRBJ1-1; 12 bases line up with TRBD1. Germline CDR1 reads WNHNN; CDR2 reads SYGVQD (reference sequence). Losses at the gene ends were 5 bases for V and 1 base for J; bases not matched to a gene: 5. The CDR3 runs 16 residues. CDR3 residues: CASSPRDRGPNTEAFF. Written as DNA, the CDR3 is TGCGCCAGCAGTCCTAGGGACAGGGGGCCGAACACTGAAGCTTTCTTT.

V gene TRBV5-1 combines with J gene TRBJ1-1, with 7 bases that match TRBD1. Looked up from germline, CDR1 is SGHRS and CDR2 is YFSETQ. J was trimmed by 4 bases and V by 0 bases; bases with no gene match: 3. The CDR3 is 14 amino acids. CDR3 nucleotide sequence: TGCGCCAGCAGCTTGGGGGACAGTATCACTGAAGCTTTCTTT. Amino acids: CASSLGDSITEAFF.

The chain carries TRBV5-6 and TRBJ1-1; D is possibly TRBD1 (5 bases). This CDR3 has 15 amino acids. With 0 bases removed from V and 1 base from J, the gap between germline ends came to 10 bases. Germline V lookup: CDR1 SGHDT, CDR2 YYEEEE. CDR3 DNA: TGTGCCAGCAGCTTGGCCCCAACAGGGAACACTGAAGCTTTCTTT. Protein sequence: CASSLAPTGNTEAFF.

This rearrangement joins TRBV15 to TRBJ2-5; D gene unclear. The J call may be in error: the DNA end matches TRBJ2-7 better. The germline gives CDR1 LNHNV, CDR2 YYDKDF (reference sequence). The CDR3 sequence is 13 residues long. The CDR3 bases are TGTGCCACCAGCAGGGTAACCCCCTACGAGCAGTACTTC. Encoded protein: CATSRVTPYEQYF.

The chain joins TRBV11-2 to TRBJ2-7; 10 bases line up with TRBD2. Unmatched junction bases numbered 21, after V lost 8 bases and J lost 2 bases. This CDR3 comprises 19 residues. In germline, CDR1 is SGHAT, CDR2 FQNNGV. CDR3 in amino acids: CASALGRGAGGPNAYEQYF. The CDR3 DNA follows: TGTGCCAGCGCCCTGGGCCGGGGAGCGGGGGGGCCGAATGCCTACGAGCAGTACTTC.

V is TRBV5-1 and J is TRBJ2-1; 9 bases line up with TRBD2. V trimming: 2 bases; J trimming: 3 bases; junction bases outside the gene matches: 6. CDR1 and CDR2 from the germline V gene are SGHRS and YFSETQ. The CDR3 length is 16 residues. This CDR3 reads CASSFRGGGGYNEQFF. The CDR3 nucleotides are TGCGCCAGCAGCTTTAGAGGCGGGGGGGGCTACAATGAGCAGTTCTTC.

V and J are TRBV10-2 and TRBJ1-6; D perhaps matches TRBD1 (6 bases). The CDR3 is made up of 12 amino acids. Germline values: CDR1 WSHSY, CDR2 SAAADI. Trimming took 3 bases from V and 9 from J, leaving 6 bases between them. CDR3 nucleotide sequence: TGCGCCAGCAGTGAAGGGGGTTCACCCCTCCACTTT. Its protein product is CASSEGGSPLHF.

The rearrangement links TRBV5-1 to TRBJ2-3; 7 positions agree with TRBD2. The length of the CDR3 is 14 residues. The germline CDR1 and CDR2 sequences are SGHRS and YFSETQ. V lost 7 bases and J lost 6; bases outside the gene matches: 11. CDR3 bases: TGCGCCAGCGGCGGAACGGGGGGAACGGATACGCAGTATTTT. Amino acids: CASGGTGGTDTQYF. Drawing the rest from reference TRBV5-1 and TRBJ2-3, the complete variable domain is KAGVTQTPRYLIKTRGQQVTLSCSPISGHRSVSWYQQTPGQGLQFLFEYFSETQRNKGNFPGRFSGRQFSNSRSEMNVSTLELGDSALYLCASGGTGGTDTQYFGPGTRLTVL.

V and J are TRBV7-2 and TRBJ2-7, with TRBD1 identical over 10 bases. This CDR3 contains 14 residues. The ends lost 1 base at V and 6 bases at J; junction bases unmatched: 3. CDR1 SGHTA and CDR2 FQGNSA come from the germline V gene. The CDR3 spells CASSLGTGGIEQYF. Here the CDR3 DNA reads TGTGCCAGCAGCTTAGGGACAGGGGGAATCGAGCAGTACTTC.

About this clone: At one of its ends the junction is not consistent with the germline gene, which may arise from a read error. The chain has TRBV6-1 and TRBJ2-4, with D uncertain. CDR1 is MNHNS, CDR2 SASEGT, per germline. This CDR3 contains 11 residues. In DNA, the CDR3 is TGTGCCAGCAGTGAATTGACGAAGCCGGAGTTC. This gives the protein CASSELTKPEF.

The chain recombines TRBV2 with TRBJ2-7; D is perhaps TRBD1 (6 bases). CDR1 and CDR2 from the germline V gene are SNHLY and FYNNEI. This CDR3 is 14 amino acids long. Between the trimmed V and J ends, which lost 6 bases and 6 bases, there was a span of 18 bases. This chain's CDR3 is CASRTGQESAEQYF. The CDR3, as DNA: TGTGCCAGCAGAACGGGACAAGAGTCCGCCGAGCAGTACTTC.

This clone was seen once. The chain recombines TRBV27 with TRBJ2-2; 8 nucleotides agree with TRBD1. The germline CDR1 and CDR2 sequences are MNHEY and SMNVEV (reference sequence). V dropped 8 bases and J dropped 8; count of bases not matched to a gene: 13. CDR3 size: 15 residues. The CDR3 spells CASRSPGTGDGELFF. The CDR3, as DNA: TGTGCCAGCCGCTCGCCCGGGACAGGAGATGGGGAGCTGTTTTTT.

The V and J genes are TRBV11-1 and TRBJ2-1; D might be TRBD1 (6 bases). V was cut by 4 bases and J by 2 bases, with 9 bases left in between. The germline V gene has CDR1 SGHAT and CDR2 FQDESV (reference sequence). The CDR3 covers 14 residues. The CDR3 is CASSSRDTYNEQFF. CDR3 nucleotide sequence: TGTGCCAGCAGCTCCCGGGACACCTACAATGAGCAGTTCTTC.

V gene TRBV9 combines with J gene TRBJ2-3, with D tentatively TRBD2 (5 bases). This CDR3 is 14 amino acids long. V gave up 1 base and J gave up 3 bases, with 9 bases separating them. Germline CDR1 and CDR2: SGDLS and YYNGEE. The CDR3 here is CASSVLSGTDTQYF. In DNA, the CDR3 is TGTGCCAGCAGCGTATTATCGGGAACAGATACGCAGTATTTT.

Points on this clone: The junction differs from germline at one of its ends, possibly a read error. The V call is TRBV7-2, the J call TRBJ1-3, with D tentatively TRBD1 (5 bases). CDR3 length: 13 residues. Germline lookup yields CDR1 SGHTA and CDR2 FQGNSA. Here the CDR3 reads CASSFEQGSGVNF. The CDR3 region has the DNA TGTGCCAGCAGCTTTGAGCAGGGTAGTGGTGTAAATTTT.